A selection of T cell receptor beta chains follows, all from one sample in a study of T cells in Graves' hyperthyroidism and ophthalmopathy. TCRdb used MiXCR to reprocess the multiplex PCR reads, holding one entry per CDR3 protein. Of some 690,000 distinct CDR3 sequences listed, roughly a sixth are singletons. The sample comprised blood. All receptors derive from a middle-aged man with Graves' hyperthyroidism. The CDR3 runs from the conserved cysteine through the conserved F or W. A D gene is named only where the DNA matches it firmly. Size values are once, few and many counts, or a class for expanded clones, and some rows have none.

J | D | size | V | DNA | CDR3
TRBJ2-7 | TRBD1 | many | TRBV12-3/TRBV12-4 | TGTGCCAGCAGTCAACCGGACAGGGATTACGAGCAGTACTTC | CASSQPDRDYEQYF
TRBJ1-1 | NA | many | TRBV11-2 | TGTGCCAGCAGCCCTCCCGGGGGCACTGAAGCTTTCTTT | CASSPPGGTEAFF
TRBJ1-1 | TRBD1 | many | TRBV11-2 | TGTGCCAGCAGCACAGGGGGACCACAGAACACTGAAGCTTTCTTT | CASSTGGPQNTEAFF
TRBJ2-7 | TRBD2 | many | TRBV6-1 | TGTGCCAGCAGGACTAGCGGTTCCTACGAGCAGTACTTC | CASRTSGSYEQYF
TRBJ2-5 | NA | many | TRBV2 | TGTGCCAGCAGTGAATGGCAAGGCCAAGAGACCCAGTACTTC | CASSEWQGQETQYF
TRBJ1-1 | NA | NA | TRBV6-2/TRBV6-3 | TGTGCCAGCAGCTTGAGGGGTGTCGGAAAAACTGAAGCTTTCTTT | CASSLRGVGKTEAFF
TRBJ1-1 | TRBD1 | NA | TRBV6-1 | TGTGCCAGCAATCTCAGGGGGGGTGGCACTGAAGCTTTCTTT | CASNLRGGGTEAFF
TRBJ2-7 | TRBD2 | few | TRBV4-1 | TGCGCCAGCAGCGCGGCCGGGGGGATCGAGCAGTACTTC | CASSAAGGIEQYF
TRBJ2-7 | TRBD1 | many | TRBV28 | TGTGCCAGCATCAACACCGGGACAGGGATCAACGAGCAGTACTTC | CASINTGTGINEQYF
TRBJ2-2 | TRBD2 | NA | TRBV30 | TGTGCCTTCCGGGGACTAGCGGGAACCGGGGAGCTGTTTTTT | CAFRGLAGTGELFF
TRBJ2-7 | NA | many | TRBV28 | TGTGCCAGCCTTGGTTGGACGAAAACCCGAAGGGCCTACGAGCAGTACTTC | CASLGWTKTRRAYEQYF
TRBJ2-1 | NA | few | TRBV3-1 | TGTGCCAGCAGCCAAGGATGGGACGGAGCTGGTGAGCAGTTCTTC | CASSQGWDGAGEQFF
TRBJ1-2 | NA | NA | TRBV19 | TGTGCCAGTAGTATATCCGGAATAAACTATGGCTACACCTTC | CASSISGINYGYTF
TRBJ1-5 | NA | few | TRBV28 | TGTGCCAGCAGGCAGCAGGGGTTCAATCAGCCCCAGCATTTT | CASRQQGFNQPQHF
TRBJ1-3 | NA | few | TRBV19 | TGTGCCAGTTTTGGACTTGGAAACACCATATATTTT | CASFGLGNTIYF
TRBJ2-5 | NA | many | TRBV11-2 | TGTGCCAGCAGCCCCCTTGGGTTGACAGCGGAACAAGAGACCCAGTACTTC | CASSPLGLTAEQETQYF
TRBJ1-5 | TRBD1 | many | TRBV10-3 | TGTGCCATCAGTGAAGTCGGACAGGATCAGCCCCAGCATTTT | CAISEVGQDQPQHF
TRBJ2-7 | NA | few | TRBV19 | TGTGCCAGTAGTATTGGGACCGCCCTATTGGAGCAGTACTTC | CASSIGTALLEQYF
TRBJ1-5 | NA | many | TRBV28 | TGTGCCAGCAGTTTTAATCAGCCCCAGCATTTT | CASSFNQPQHF
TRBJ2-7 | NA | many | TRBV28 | TGTGCCAGCAGTGGGGGTTGGGCCAGGAGCTCCTACGAGCAGTACTTC | CASSGGWARSSYEQYF
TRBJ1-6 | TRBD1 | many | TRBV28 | TGTGCCAGCAGTTGGGCACAGGGGGAAGGCTATAATTCACCCCTCCACTTT | CASSWAQGEGYNSPLHF
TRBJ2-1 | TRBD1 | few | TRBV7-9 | TGTGCCAGCAGCTTAGGGGACAGGGGGCTAGATGAGCAGTTCTTC | CASSLGDRGLDEQFF
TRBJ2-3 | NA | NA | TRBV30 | TGTGCCTGGAGCCAAAGCACAGATACGCAGTATTTT | CAWSQSTDTQYF
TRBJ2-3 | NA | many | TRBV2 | TGTGCCAGCAGTGAACAATTCGAAATGCAGTATTTT | CASSEQFEMQYF
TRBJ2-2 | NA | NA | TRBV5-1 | TGCGCCAGCAGACCCGCGGGAACGAACACCGGGGAGCTGTTTTTT | CASRPAGTNTGELFF
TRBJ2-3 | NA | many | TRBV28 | TGTGCCAGCAGTTCACAGGGAGAGCGGGCAGATACGCAGTATTTT | CASSSQGERADTQYF
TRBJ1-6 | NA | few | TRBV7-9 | TGTGCCAGCAGCTCCACGACCCCACCCCTCCACTTT | CASSSTTPPLHF
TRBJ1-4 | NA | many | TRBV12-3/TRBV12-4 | TGTGCCAGCAGTTTTGGGGCAGGGTACGAAAAACTGTTTTTT | CASSFGAGYEKLFF
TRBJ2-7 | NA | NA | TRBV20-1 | TGCAGTGCCTTTGCGGAAAGGGGATACGAGCAGTACTTC | CSAFAERGYEQYF
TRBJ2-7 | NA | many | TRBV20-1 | TGCAGTGCTAGAGACGCTAGGGTAATCTACGAGCAGTACTTC | CSARDARVIYEQYF
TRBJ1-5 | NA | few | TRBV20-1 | TGCAGTGCTTTCGACACTCTTAGCAATCAGCCCCAGCATTTT | CSAFDTLSNQPQHF
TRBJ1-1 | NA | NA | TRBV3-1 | TGTGCCAGCAGCCAAGGGTTCTCGAACACTGAAGCTTTCTTT | CASSQGFSNTEAFF
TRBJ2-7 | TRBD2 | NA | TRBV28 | TGTGCCAGCAGTAGACTAGCGGACGGTTACTACGAGCAGTACTTC | CASSRLADGYYEQYF
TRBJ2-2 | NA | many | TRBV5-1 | TGCGCCAGCAGCTTGTTCGGGGGACCGAACACCGGGGAGCTGTTTTTT | CASSLFGGPNTGELFF
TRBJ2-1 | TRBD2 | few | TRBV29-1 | TGCAGCGTTGAAGATGGGACTAGCGGGAATCCCGGGGAGCAGTTCTTC | CSVEDGTSGNPGEQFF
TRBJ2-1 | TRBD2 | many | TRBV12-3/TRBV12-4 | TGTGCCAGCAGTTTCCGGACTAGCGGGAGATCGGGGAATGAGCAGTTCTTC | CASSFRTSGRSGNEQFF
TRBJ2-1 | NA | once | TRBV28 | TGTGCCAGTTCCATGACTAGCTCCTACAATGAGCAGTTCTTC | CASSMTSSYNEQFF
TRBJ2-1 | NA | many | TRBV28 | TGTGCCAGCAGCCTTCAGGGCAATGAGCAGTTCTTC | CASSLQGNEQFF
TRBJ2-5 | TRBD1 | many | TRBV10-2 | TGCGCCAGCACGGGGACAGGCGGCCAAGAGACCCAGTACTTC | CASTGTGGQETQYF
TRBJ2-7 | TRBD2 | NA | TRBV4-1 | TGCGCCAGCAGCCTCCTGCTAGCGGGAGTTTACGAGCAGTACTTC | CASSLLLAGVYEQYF
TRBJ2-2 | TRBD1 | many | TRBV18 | TGTGCCAGCTCACCTACGCAGGGGGCAACCGGGGAGCTGTTTTTT | CASSPTQGATGELFF
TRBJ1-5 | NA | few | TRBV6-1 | TGTGCCAGCAGAGGGACCCTTAATCAGCCCCAGCATTTT | CASRGTLNQPQHF
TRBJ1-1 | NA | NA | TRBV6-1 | TGTGCCAGCAGACCCGCCAGGCGCATGAACACTGAAGCTTTCTTT | CASRPARRMNTEAFF
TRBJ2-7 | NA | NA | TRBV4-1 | TGCGCCAGCAGCCAAGTACCAGGCCTCGTTACCTACGAGCAGTACTTC | CASSQVPGLVTYEQYF
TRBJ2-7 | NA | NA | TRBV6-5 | TGTGCCAGCAGTTACGGAACAGGGATCGAGCAGTACTTC | CASSYGTGIEQYF
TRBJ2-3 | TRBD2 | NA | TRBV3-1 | TGTGCCAGCAGACCCTCTAGCGGGAGCTGGGATACGCAGTATTTT | CASRPSSGSWDTQYF